The present entry profiles one T cell receptor beta chain with its context. As yet, its antigen is unknown. This record belongs to a study of lymphopenia after photon versus proton radiotherapy. Notes on the study in general: Authors raise, but do not show, better survival with proton therapy. After lymphocyte nadir, photon-treated repertoires showed oligoclonal expansion, especially CD8+ Temra. Under photons, naive T cells and diversity fell while effector/memory populations rose.

This table comes from immunoSEQ multiplex PCR, and its TCRdb copy is limited to in-frame clones, with some not included. Counted here are 9,500 to 15,000 clones, 80% to 90% occurring once; the ten biggest clones make up over 3%. The length of the CDR3 is 16 residues. CDR1 and CDR2 from the germline V gene are SGDLS and YYNGEE. Trimming pared 2 bases from V and 5 bases from J, leaving 17 bases between. V and J are TRBV9 and TRBJ1-5; D possibly corresponds to TRBD1 (6 bases). This receptor was obtained from a man aged 55-75 years with pancreatic cancer. The sample was peripheral blood, taken from a patient treated with proton-based radiotherapy. As DNA, the CDR3 is TGTGCCAGCAGCGTTCCGGGACAACCGCCAGATCAGCCCCAGCATTTT. Translated: CASSVPGQPPDQPQHF.